This TCR beta chain comes out of a study of T cells expressing NK-cell markers. As for the study in general: Just one sequenced donor of eight was HCMV-seronegative, while seven were seropositive.

Regarding this clonotype: Its antigen is unknown.

CDR1 and CDR2 (germline): SGHRS, YFSETQ. The CDR3 is 15 amino acids. For TCR beta, cDNA was produced by 5'RACE template switching with UMIs. TCRdb reprocessed the 5' RACE reads; each CDR3 protein has one entry and no DNA is given. The sample has 400,000 to 450,000 distinct CDR3 sequences. Findings and caveats of the study: CD8+ T cells in six donors included dominant NKG2C+ clonotypes at roughly 1.0-7.5%. A few of the donors also had these clonotypes leading their CD3+CD56-NKG2C+ fraction.

The clonotype originates from a woman between 18 and 69 years old in good health. This chain joins TRBV5-1 and TRBJ2-1; TCRdb reports TRBD1, a call that lacks DNA to check it against. Sequenced material: blood T cells: a sorted CD56 or NKG2C T cell subset, CD4+ or CD8+ T cells, or bulk PBMC T cells (not recorded which). CDR3 protein: CASSTDGTGGGEQFF.